This T cell receptor (delta chain) is drawn from a study of gamma-delta chains in newborns, infants, children. Study in general: Microbial exposure reportedly drives polyclonal innate γδ T cell expansion after birth.

Of note for this clone: Only one base separates this from a far larger clonotype, so it likely reflects a read error. This sample includes further DNA sequences coding for the same CDR3.

V trimming: 5 bases; J trimming: 1 base; junction bases outside the gene matches: 5. The V gene's germline CDR1 is GEAIGNYY and CDR2 EKD. CDR3 length: 17 residues. TCRdb re-called clones from the reads via CATT. The sample records about 7,600 delta-chain clones, 0.66% being singletons. The rearrangement links TRDV2 to TRDJ3; TRDD3 agrees at 9 bases. The sequence derives from a child who was a newborn, infant or young child, either healthy, febrile or measles-vaccinated (not recorded which). Specimen: blood. DNA of the CDR3: TGTGCCTGTGGCAATACTGGGGGATCCTGGGACACCCGACAGATGTTTTTC. Translation: CACGNTGGSWDTRQMFF.